A few counts support the clone carrying this T cell receptor beta chain. The data belong to a study of T cells of healthy individuals. TCRdb reanalysed the 5' RACE reads using MiXCR and keeps one entry per CDR3 protein. The repertoire consists of tens of thousands of distinct CDR3 sequences, with 15% to 20% occurring once and the leading ten covering about 4.7%. V lost 5 bases, J lost 4 bases, and 12 bases lay in between. Looked up from germline, CDR1 is MNHEY and CDR2 is SMNVEV (reference sequence). This CDR3 comprises 13 residues. The V gene is TRBV27, the J gene TRBJ2-7; D possibly corresponds to TRBD2 (6 bases). The sequence came from a human donor in good health. CDR3 residues: CASSPGLVYEQYF. The CDR3 DNA is TGTGCCAGCAGTCCGGGACTCGTATACGAGCAGTACTTC.